The entry below describes one T cell receptor beta chain. The PCR had 60 Vbeta and 13 Jbeta primers. Profiling relied on immunoSEQ multiplex PCR, and the TCRdb table lists in-frame clones only, not all of them. The sample carries 130,000 or so clones, about 77% recorded once. The V end was cut by 9 bases, the J end by 2 bases, with 7 bases between. CDR1 LNHDA and CDR2 SQIVND come from the germline V gene (reference sequence). CDR3 length equals 11 residues. These data come from a study of cytomegalovirus exposure and HLA in healthy donors. V and J are TRBV19 and TRBJ1-1, with TRBD1 as a possible D gene (6 bases). The sample consisted of PBMCs. The origin of this receptor is a woman in her thirties or forties in good health and CMV-seronegative. CDR3 in amino acids: CASRGNTEAFF. In DNA, the CDR3 is TGTGCCAGCAGGGGTAACACTGAAGCTTTCTTT.